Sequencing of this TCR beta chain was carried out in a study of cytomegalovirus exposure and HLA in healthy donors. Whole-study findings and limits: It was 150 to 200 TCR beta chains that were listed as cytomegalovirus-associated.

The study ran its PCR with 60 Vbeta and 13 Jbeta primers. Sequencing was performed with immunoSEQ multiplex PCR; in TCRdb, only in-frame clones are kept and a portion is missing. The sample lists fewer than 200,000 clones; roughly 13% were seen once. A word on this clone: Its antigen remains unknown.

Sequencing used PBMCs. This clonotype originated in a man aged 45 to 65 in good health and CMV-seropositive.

The CDR3 spells CATFSAGMYEQFF. The DNA for the CDR3 is TGTGCCACCTTCTCCGCGGGGATGTATGAGCAGTTCTTC. This sequence joins TRBV15 and TRBJ2-1; D is perhaps TRBD2 (6 bases). Germline loops: CDR1 LNHNV, CDR2 YYDKDF (reference sequence). V was trimmed by 8 bases and J by 8 bases, leaving 16 bases between them. The CDR3 has 13 amino acids.